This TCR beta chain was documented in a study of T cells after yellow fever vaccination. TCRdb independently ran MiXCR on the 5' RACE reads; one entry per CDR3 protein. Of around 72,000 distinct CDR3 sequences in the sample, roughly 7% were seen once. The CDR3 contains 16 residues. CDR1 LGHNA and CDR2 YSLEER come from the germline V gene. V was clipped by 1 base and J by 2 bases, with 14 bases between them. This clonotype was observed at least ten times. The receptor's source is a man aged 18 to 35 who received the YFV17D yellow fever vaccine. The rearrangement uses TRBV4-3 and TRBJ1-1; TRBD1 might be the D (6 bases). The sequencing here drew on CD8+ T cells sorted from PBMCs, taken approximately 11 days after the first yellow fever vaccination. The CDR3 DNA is TGCGCCAGCAGCCAAGTGATAACAGGGAGTAACACTGAAGCTTTCTTT. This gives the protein CASSQVITGSNTEAFF.